One TCR beta chain is described in this entry. Its binding antigen is unknown. Per-base qualities were not stored, and no clone one base away is much larger. The time point label here, explained by the study, means: baseline before first vaccination. The vaccinee samples were drawn from two UK trials, COV001 and COV002, one of which was a single-blind randomized controlled phase 2/3 trial testing AZD1222 (ChAdOx1 nCoV-19) in healthy adults. For TCRbeta chain sequencing, PBMC samples from trial participants were taken at day 0 and at day 28 after the second dose. After removal of 3 bases from V and 7 bases from J, the junction retains 6 bases not matched to a gene. The CDR3 measures 15 amino acids from cysteine to phenylalanine. Only the CDR3 DNA stays, 45 bases, in frame from base 1. CDR1 is given as ENHRY and CDR2 as SYGVKD, both from the germline V gene. This sample was included in a study of T cell responses to AZD1222 COVID-19 vaccine (dated by TCRdb to the early 2020s). As for the study more broadly: Because spike-specific TCR depth and breadth did not differ between the two schedules, AZD1222 recipients who got a second dose at roughly 4 weeks were pooled with those who got a second dose at roughly 12 weeks. A total of 230 or so trial participants underwent TCR sequencing, of whom about 200 received two doses of AZD1222 and around 25 received two doses of the MenACWY control vaccine. Enrollment into the trials was organized by age into subgroups of 18-55, 56-69 and 70-plus years, and those subgroups contained around 150, 28 and 57 TCR-sequenced participants, respectively. Broader findings and caveats from the paper: After two AZD1222 doses, spike-specific TCR breadth and depth were significantly higher than at day 0 and than in MenACWY recipients. Conclusions about previously exposed vaccinees were limited because only 5 or 6 AZD1222 recipients were SARS-CoV-2 seropositive at baseline. The 56-69-year group was small, and its depth increase did not reach significance, likely because of low power. Reportedly, close to half of the unique spike-specific TCRs recognized epitopes lying outside the regions that are mutated in the B.1.351 and B.1.1.7 variants. Because no day 14 peak-response samples were available, repertoires were characterized only after the peak T cell response. Participants were mostly white British, with more females than males. The authors suggested clonal diversity may have been underestimated. The vaccine-associated CD4 TCRs covered the entire spike protein, and the dominant responses fell in regions 160-218 and 743-854.

The CDR3 regions of human TCRbeta chains were analyzed by immunosequencing. The paper's data handling went like this. TCRs in the repertoires were matched against a reference library of SARS-CoV-2-specific TCRs that had been generated with the MIRA antigen-specificity platform. Breadth was defined as the fraction of unique TCRs that were SARS-CoV-2-associated, and depth was defined as the fraction of total T cells that were SARS-CoV-2-associated. Each spike-specific TCR was assigned to its reactive spike region and to a CD4 or CD8 class using the MIRA data. Log10-transformed breadth and depth values were compared by one-way ANOVA with Sidak's multiple comparisons tests. TCRdb mirrors the immuneACCESS table, restricted to in-frame sequences. Some clones are absent from its copies; in checked studies, under half trace to an unresolved V gene, and the reason for the others is unknown. The V and J calls and clone size were taken over from that table, and D and trimming were inferred from the DNA. The sample profile shows tens of thousands of clones; approximately 86% of them were found once. In total, the top ten clones hold over 15% of the sample.

Sequenced here: peripheral blood, sampled on day 0 of AZD1222 vaccination. The sequence came from an adult in good health. Rearrangement joined TRBV10-3 to TRBJ1-6; TRBD1 fits 7 bases in the junction. Here is the DNA: TGTGCCATCAGTGAATCCGGGACAGAAAATTCACCCCTCCACTTT. Its product reads: CAISESGTENSPLHF.